Listed below are T cell receptor beta chains from one sample, sequenced in a study of Graves' ophthalmopathy and Graves' hyperthyroidism. One entry per CDR3 protein results from TCRdb running MiXCR on the multiplex PCR reads. Among fewer than 350,000 distinct CDR3 sequences listed, roughly 15% were seen once. The sequenced sample was peripheral blood. The source of these receptors is an adult man with Graves' ophthalmopathy. Each CDR3 is given with its conserved first and last residue. D genes are given only for firm matches. Not all rows give a size; the values are once, few, many and, for expanded clones, a class.

many,TRBJ2-5,TRBD2,TRBV28,CASSHRLAGAQETQYF,TGTGCCAGCAGTCACCGACTAGCGGGGGCCCAAGAGACCCAGTACTTC
many,TRBJ2-2,.,TRBV11-2,CASSLDAGRTGELFF,TGTGCCAGCAGCTTAGACGCAGGGCGGACCGGGGAGCTGTTTTTT
.,TRBJ2-7,.,TRBV6-2/TRBV6-3,CASSYWQGNEQYF,TGTGCCAGCAGTTACTGGCAGGGGAACGAGCAGTACTTC
.,TRBJ1-2,.,TRBV2,CASSNRTHYGYTF,TGTGCCAGCAGCAACCGGACTCACTATGGCTACACCTTC
many,TRBJ2-2,.,TRBV4-1,CASSQDVTRLTGELFF,TGCGCCAGCAGCCAAGATGTTACCAGACTCACCGGGGAGCTGTTTTTT
many,TRBJ2-7,.,TRBV30,CAWSRDGSSYEQYF,TGTGCCTGGAGTCGGGATGGGTCTTCCTACGAGCAGTACTTC
many,TRBJ1-5,.,TRBV19,CASSIDRRVYSNQPQHF,TGTGCCAGTAGTATAGACAGGCGAGTGTATAGCAATCAGCCCCAGCATTTT
many,TRBJ2-4,.,TRBV19,CASSRTKNIQYF,TGTGCCAGTAGCCGGACCAAAAACATTCAGTACTTC
many,TRBJ1-1,.,TRBV30,CAWNRVVGTNTEAFF,TGTGCCTGGAATAGGGTGGTAGGCACGAACACTGAAGCTTTCTTT
.,TRBJ2-7,.,TRBV7-8,CASSLDGSGEQYF,TGTGCCAGCAGCTTAGACGGATCTGGGGAGCAGTACTTC
few,TRBJ1-2,TRBD1,TRBV7-3,CASSPTDRGWDGYTF,TGTGCCAGCAGCCCAACAGACAGGGGATGGGATGGCTACACCTTC
many,TRBJ2-2,.,TRBV11-1,CASSPAPRRRTGELFF,TGTGCCAGCAGCCCGGCCCCCAGGAGGCGCACCGGGGAGCTGTTTTTT
many,TRBJ1-5,TRBD1,TRBV6-5,CASKRYRGSNQPQHF,TGTGCCAGCAAAAGATACAGGGGCAGCAATCAGCCCCAGCATTTT
many,TRBJ2-5,TRBD2,TRBV24-1,CATSDPPGTSGRETQYF,TGTGCCACCAGTGATCCCCCCGGGACTAGCGGGAGAGAGACCCAGTACTTC
.,TRBJ2-7,.,TRBV20-1,CSASSDWTELLYEQYF,TGCAGTGCTAGCTCGGACTGGACAGAACTTTTATACGAGCAGTACTTC
many,TRBJ1-2,.,TRBV6-5,CASSRYLGHHGYTF,TGTGCCAGCAGTCGATACCTAGGACATCATGGCTACACCTTC
many,TRBJ2-7,.,TRBV6-6,CASSRGEDHEQYF,TGTGCCAGCAGTCGAGGGGAAGACCACGAGCAGTACTTC
many,TRBJ2-7,TRBD2,TRBV11-2,CASSLVAGRGSYEQYF,TGTGCCAGCAGCTTGGTAGCGGGCCGAGGCTCCTACGAGCAGTACTTC
.,TRBJ1-2,TRBD1,TRBV2,CAHFRDRRFHNGYTF,TGTGCACACTTCCGGGACAGGCGTTTTCATAATGGCTACACCTTC
few,TRBJ1-5,.,TRBV7-2,CASISLDAPQPF,TGTGCCAGCATCTCCCTCGATGCGCCCCAGCCTTTT
.,TRBJ1-5,.,TRBV5-1,CASSLDGDRNQPQHF,TGCGCCAGCAGCTTGGACGGTGACAGGAATCAGCCCCAGCATTTT
few,TRBJ1-1,.,TRBV5-5,CASSLVWGTEAFF,TGTGCCAGCAGCTTGGTCTGGGGGACTGAAGCTTTCTTT
many,TRBJ2-5,.,TRBV20-1,CSARWSGFGLGETQYF,TGCAGTGCTAGATGGTCCGGGTTCGGGTTGGGGGAGACCCAGTACTTC
many,TRBJ1-2,.,TRBV5-1,CASGLGTGYTF,TGCGCCAGCGGATTAGGGACTGGCTACACCTTC
many,TRBJ2-7,.,TRBV6-5,CASRAQTYEQYF,TGTGCCAGCCGGGCCCAGACCTACGAGCAGTACTTC
once,TRBJ1-3,.,TRBV10-3,CAISVAGSGNTIYF,TGTGCCATCAGTGTGGCAGGGTCCGGAAACACCATATATTTT
.,TRBJ1-5,.,TRBV15,CATSTRQVGSPQHF,TGTGCCACCAGCACACGACAGGTGGGGAGTCCCCAGCATTTT
.,TRBJ2-5,.,TRBV9,CASSADRVGVPQETQYF,TGTGCCAGCAGCGCGGACCGAGTAGGGGTCCCACAAGAGACCCAGTACTTC
many,TRBJ1-1,.,TRBV12-3/TRBV12-4,CASRQGGEFGNTEAFF,TGTGCCAGCAGACAGGGAGGGGAATTTGGGAACACTGAAGCTTTCTTT
many,TRBJ2-7,TRBD2,TRBV3-1,CASSQDLLAGFGEQYF,TGTGCCAGCAGCCAAGATCTACTAGCGGGATTTGGCGAGCAGTACTTC
many,TRBJ2-7,.,TRBV9,CASSVGGGSDEQYF,TGTGCCAGCAGCGTAGGAGGTGGGAGCGACGAGCAGTACTTC
many,TRBJ2-7,TRBD1,TRBV6-5,CASILAGGYEQYF,TGTGCCAGCATCTTGGCAGGGGGCTACGAGCAGTACTTC
many,TRBJ1-1,.,TRBV24-1,CATSGPRQTEAFF,TGTGCCACCAGTGGCCCAAGGCAGACTGAAGCTTTCTTT
.,TRBJ2-7,.,TRBV28,CACRPLGTDPHEQYF,TGTGCCTGCAGACCTCTAGGGACGGACCCCCACGAGCAGTACTTC
.,TRBJ1-1,.,TRBV6-5,CASSYVTSGGRTEAFF,TGTGCCAGCAGTTACGTTACGTCTGGGGGGCGGACTGAAGCTTTCTTT
many,TRBJ1-1,TRBD1,TRBV6-5,CASSPPDRLNTEAFF,TGTGCCAGCAGCCCACCGGACAGGCTAAACACTGAAGCTTTCTTT
few,TRBJ2-2,.,TRBV19,CATWTAGELFF,TGTGCCACCTGGACAGCCGGGGAGCTGTTTTTT
many,TRBJ2-2,.,TRBV11-2,CASSPRSAGELFF,TGTGCCAGCAGCCCCCGATCGGCCGGGGAGCTGTTTTTT
.,TRBJ2-2,.,TRBV12-3/TRBV12-4,CASIGSGGAYRIAGELFF,TGTGCCAGCATAGGTTCCGGGGGCGCCTACAGAATTGCCGGGGAGCTGTTTTTT
many,TRBJ1-2,.,TRBV6-5,CASSYVREGGGYTF,TGTGCCAGCAGTTACGTACGCGAGGGGGGCGGCTACACCTTC
many,TRBJ1-1,.,TRBV3-1,CASSSLTASTEAFF,TGTGCCAGCAGCAGTCTTACCGCGTCCACTGAAGCTTTCTTT
many,TRBJ2-5,TRBD2,TRBV3-1,CASSPPGTSGIETQYF,TGTGCCAGCAGCCCTCCCGGGACTAGCGGGATTGAGACCCAGTACTTC
many,TRBJ1-2,.,TRBV7-8,CASSLKGSAYGYTF,TGTGCCAGCAGCTTAAAGGGGTCTGCCTATGGCTACACCTTC
many,TRBJ1-2,.,TRBV12-3/TRBV12-4,CASSRDKGPLYGYTF,TGTGCCAGCAGCCGGGACAAGGGACCGCTCTATGGCTACACCTTC
many,TRBJ1-2,.,TRBV6-2/TRBV6-3,CASSYSRGTVTF,TGTGCCAGCAGTTACTCGAGGGGTACAGTCACATTC
.,TRBJ2-2,.,TRBV6-1,CASSISRTGELFF,TGTGCCAGCAGTATATCACGGACCGGGGAGCTGTTTTTT
many,TRBJ2-2,TRBD1,TRBV9,CASSVNLQGVAGELFF,TGTGCCAGCAGCGTCAACCTACAGGGGGTGGCCGGGGAGCTGTTTTTT
.,TRBJ2-5,TRBD2,TRBV24-1,CATSDPTPRTSGAQETQYF,TGTGCCACCAGTGACCCCACCCCTCGGACTAGCGGAGCTCAAGAGACCCAGTACTTC
many,TRBJ1-2,.,TRBV6-5,CASSFEGRSYTF,TGTGCCAGCAGTTTCGAAGGGCGAAGCTACACCTTC
few,TRBJ2-7,.,TRBV12-3/TRBV12-4,CASSFKGTSYEQYF,TGTGCCAGCAGTTTCAAGGGAACCTCCTACGAGCAGTACTTC
many,TRBJ2-7,.,TRBV29-1,CSVVSWVRSSYEQYF,TGCAGCGTTGTCTCCTGGGTTCGTTCTTCCTACGAGCAGTACTTC
many,TRBJ1-1,.,TRBV30,CAWSGTSNTEAFF,TGTGCCTGGAGCGGGACATCAAACACTGAAGCTTTCTTT
many,TRBJ2-5,TRBD2,TRBV15,CATSRVGGETQYF,TGTGCCACCAGCAGAGTGGGGGGGGAGACCCAGTACTTC
many,TRBJ2-2,TRBD2,TRBV6-1,CASSLGLATTGELFF,TGTGCCAGCAGTCTGGGACTAGCGACCACCGGGGAGCTGTTTTTT
many,TRBJ2-5,.,TRBV6-1,CASSQQQGETQYF,TGTGCCAGCAGTCAACAACAGGGAGAGACCCAGTACTTC